A single TCR beta chain is shown here with its context. Its antigen is as yet unknown. Repertoires were generated with immunoSEQ multiplex PCR, while TCRdb's copy carries only in-frame clones and drops some. The repertoire holds 1.6 million or so clones, with around 95% as singletons. Germline lookup yields CDR1 SQVTM and CDR2 ANQGSEA. V was cut by 3 bases and J by 5 bases, with 17 bases left in between. The CDR3 is 15 residues long. The entry originates in a study of shared clonotypes between healthy human individuals. Study conclusions and caveats: The naive CD4 repertoires of several donors were compared, and roughly 5% of clonotypes were shared.

The sequenced material came from naive CD4+ T cells sorted from blood. Described subset: CD45RA+ positively selected. The V call is TRBV29-1, the J call TRBJ2-1; D perhaps matches TRBD1 (5 bases). This receptor was obtained from a young man in good health. CDR3 nucleotide sequence: TGCAGCGTTGACTCCAGGGTGGCCCGTGACAATGAGCAGTTCTTC. Amino acids: CSVDSRVARDNEQFF.